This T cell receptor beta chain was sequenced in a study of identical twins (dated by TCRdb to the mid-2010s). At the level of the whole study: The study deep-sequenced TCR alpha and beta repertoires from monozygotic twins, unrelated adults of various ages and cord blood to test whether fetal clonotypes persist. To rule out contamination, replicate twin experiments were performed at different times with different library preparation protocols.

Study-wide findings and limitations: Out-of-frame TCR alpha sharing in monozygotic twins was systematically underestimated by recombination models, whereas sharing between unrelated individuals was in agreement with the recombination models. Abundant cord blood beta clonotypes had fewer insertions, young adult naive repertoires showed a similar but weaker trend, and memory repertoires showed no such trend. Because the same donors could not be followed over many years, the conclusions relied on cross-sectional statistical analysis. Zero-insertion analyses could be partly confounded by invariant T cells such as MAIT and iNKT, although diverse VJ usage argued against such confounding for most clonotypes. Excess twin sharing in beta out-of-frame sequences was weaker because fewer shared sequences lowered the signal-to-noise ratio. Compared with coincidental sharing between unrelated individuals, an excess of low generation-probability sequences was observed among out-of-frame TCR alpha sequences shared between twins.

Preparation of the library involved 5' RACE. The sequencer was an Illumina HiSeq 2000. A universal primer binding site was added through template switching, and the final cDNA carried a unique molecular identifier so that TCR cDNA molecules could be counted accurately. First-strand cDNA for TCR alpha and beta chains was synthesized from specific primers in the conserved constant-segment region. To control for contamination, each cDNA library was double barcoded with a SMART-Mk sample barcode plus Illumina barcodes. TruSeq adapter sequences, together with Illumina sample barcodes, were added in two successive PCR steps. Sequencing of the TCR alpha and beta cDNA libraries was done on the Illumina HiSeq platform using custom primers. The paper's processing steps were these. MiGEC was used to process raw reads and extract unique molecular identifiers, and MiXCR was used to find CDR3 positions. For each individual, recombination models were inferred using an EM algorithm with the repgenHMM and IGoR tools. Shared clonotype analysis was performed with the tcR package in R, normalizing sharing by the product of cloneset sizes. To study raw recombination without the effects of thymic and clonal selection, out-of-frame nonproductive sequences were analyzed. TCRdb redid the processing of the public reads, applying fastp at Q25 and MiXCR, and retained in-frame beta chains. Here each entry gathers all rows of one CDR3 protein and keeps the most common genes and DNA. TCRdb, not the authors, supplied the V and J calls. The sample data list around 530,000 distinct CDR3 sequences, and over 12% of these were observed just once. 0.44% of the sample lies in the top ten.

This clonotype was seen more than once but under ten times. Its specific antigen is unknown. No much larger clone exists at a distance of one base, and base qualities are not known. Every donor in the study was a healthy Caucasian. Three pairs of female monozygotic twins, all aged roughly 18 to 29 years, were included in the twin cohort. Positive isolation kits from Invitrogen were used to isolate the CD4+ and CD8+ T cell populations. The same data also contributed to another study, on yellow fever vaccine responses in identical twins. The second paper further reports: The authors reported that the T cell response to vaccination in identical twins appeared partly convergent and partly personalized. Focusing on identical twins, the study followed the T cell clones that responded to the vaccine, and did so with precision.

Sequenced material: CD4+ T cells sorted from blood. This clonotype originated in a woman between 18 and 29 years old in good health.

The CDR3 region: CSARPSTDTQYF. The DNA is as follows: TGCAGTGCCCGCCCTAGCACAGATACGCAGTATTTT. Here the chain combines TRBV20-1 and TRBJ2-3; the D gene remains uncertain. CDR1 DFQATT and CDR2 SNEGSKA were looked up in the germline V gene (reference sequence). The CDR3 starts with the cysteine, ends with the phenylalanine, and has 12 residues. Of the read, only the CDR3 DNA is kept; its 36 bases are in frame from base 1. The V and J ends are trimmed by 6 bases and 0 bases, leaving 7 bases between them.